This is a list of T cell receptor beta chains from one sample in a study of identical twins. TCRdb fed the 5' RACE reads into MiXCR, producing one record per CDR3 protein. This sample has 600,000 to 850,000 distinct CDR3 sequences; roughly 20% occur once, and the top ten carry roughly 13%. These same data were also listed under a study on T cells expressing NK-cell markers.

Material: PBMCs. These receptors originate from a young woman in good health. Each CDR3 is given with its conserved first and last residue. Fields, in order: J gene, V gene, D gene, clone size, CDR3 protein, CDR3 DNA. D genes are given only for firm matches. Some rows mark clone size as missing; the rest say once, few, many or name a class of expanded clone.

TRBJ2-3 TRBV12-3/TRBV12-4 . . CASNGRAGTDTQYF TGTGCCTCTAATGGCAGGGCGGGCACAGATACGCAGTATTTT
TRBJ2-5 TRBV20-1 TRBD2 . CSAQRTSGNGETQYF TGCAGTGCTCAACGGACTAGCGGGAATGGGGAGACCCAGTACTTC
TRBJ2-5 TRBV6-5 . . CASSYSKGELETQYF TGTGCCAGCAGTTACTCGAAGGGGGAGCTGGAGACCCAGTACTTC
TRBJ2-4 TRBV5-6 TRBD1 . CASSKDRGGSAKNIQYF TGTGCCAGCAGCAAAGACAGGGGGGGATCGGCCAAAAACATTCAGTACTTC
TRBJ1-2 TRBV6-1 TRBD1 . CASRLRDRSSGYTF TGTGCCAGCAGACTCCGGGACAGATCATCCGGCTACACCTTC
TRBJ2-3 TRBV19 . . CASSSGHTQYF TGTGCCAGTAGTTCAGGCCATACGCAGTATTTT
TRBJ2-2 TRBV6-5 . . CASSYFKATGELFF TGTGCCAGCAGTTACTTTAAAGCGACCGGGGAGCTGTTTTTT
TRBJ2-4 TRBV21-1 . . CASSKREAAYF TGTGCCAGCAGTAAAAGAGAGGCGGCCTACTTC
TRBJ2-4 TRBV10-3 . . CAISSTLAKNIQYF TGTGCCATCAGTTCTACCCTAGCCAAAAACATTCAGTACTTC
TRBJ1-5 TRBV6-2/TRBV6-3 TRBD1 many CASSRRGQGNQPQHF TGTGCCAGCAGCCGAAGGGGACAGGGCAATCAGCCCCAGCATTTT
TRBJ1-5 TRBV20-1 . few CSASARRARQPQHF TGCAGTGCCTCCGCCCGGAGGGCGAGACAGCCCCAGCATTTT
TRBJ2-7 TRBV6-6 TRBD2 few CASRTSGDYEQYF TGTGCCAGCAGGACTAGCGGGGACTACGAGCAGTACTTC
TRBJ2-3 TRBV5-1 TRBD2 . CASTGLAGGYTDTQYF TGCGCCAGCACGGGACTAGCGGGGGGTTATACAGATACGCAGTATTTT
TRBJ1-6 TRBV6-5 TRBD1 . CASSYDRGNNSPLHF TGTGCCAGCAGTTACGACAGGGGGAATAATTCACCCCTCCACTTT
TRBJ2-4 TRBV29-1 TRBD2 . CSGGGQGSAKNIQYF TGCAGCGGGGGAGGGCAGGGTAGTGCCAAAAACATTCAGTACTTC
TRBJ2-3 TRBV27 TRBD1 . CASKPTGSTDTQYF TGTGCCAGCAAGCCGACAGGGAGCACAGATACGCAGTATTTT
TRBJ2-7 TRBV5-6 TRBD2 . CASSWGLAGVSEQYF TGTGCCAGCAGCTGGGGACTAGCGGGAGTATCCGAGCAGTACTTC
TRBJ2-1 TRBV5-1 . . CASSLVRPSSYNEQFF TGCGCCAGCAGCTTGGTGCGACCGAGCTCCTACAATGAGCAGTTCTTC
TRBJ2-2 TRBV5-1 . once CASSLAAGASTGELFF TGCGCCAGCAGCTTGGCCGCGGGGGCGTCCACCGGGGAGCTGTTTTTT
TRBJ2-1 TRBV20-1 . . CSAPTLHGGYGYEQFF TGCAGTGCTCCTACCCTCCACGGCGGATACGGCTATGAGCAGTTCTTC
TRBJ2-3 TRBV7-2 . few CASSLRASRTDTQYF TGTGCCAGCAGCTTAAGGGCTAGCAGGACAGATACGCAGTATTTT
TRBJ2-7 TRBV20-1 TRBD1 . CSARSSRDRDEQYF TGCAGTGCTAGATCCTCAAGAGACAGGGACGAGCAGTACTTC
TRBJ2-7 TRBV3-1 . few CASSARDLPIYEQYF TGTGCCAGCAGCGCCCGGGACTTACCGATCTACGAGCAGTACTTC
TRBJ2-7 TRBV5-5 . . CASSLEALPRLDEQYF TGTGCCAGCAGCTTGGAGGCGCTCCCAAGGCTCGACGAGCAGTACTTC
TRBJ2-5 TRBV12-3/TRBV12-4 . . CASRYRERETQYF TGTGCCAGCCGCTACAGGGAAAGAGAGACCCAGTACTTC
TRBJ2-1 TRBV6-1 TRBD2 . CASRARLAASYNEQFF TGTGCCAGCAGGGCTAGACTAGCGGCCTCCTACAATGAGCAGTTCTTC